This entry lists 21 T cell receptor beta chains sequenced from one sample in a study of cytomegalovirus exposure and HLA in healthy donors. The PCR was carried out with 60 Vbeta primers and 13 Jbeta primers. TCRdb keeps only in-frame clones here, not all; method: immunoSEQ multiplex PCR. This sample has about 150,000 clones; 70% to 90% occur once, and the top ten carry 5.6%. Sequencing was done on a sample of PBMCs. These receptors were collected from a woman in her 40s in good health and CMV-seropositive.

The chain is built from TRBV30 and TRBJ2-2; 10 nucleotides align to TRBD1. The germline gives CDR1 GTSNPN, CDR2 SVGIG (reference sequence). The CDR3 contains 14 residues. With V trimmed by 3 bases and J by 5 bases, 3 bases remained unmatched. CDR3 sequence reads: CAWRGDRGTGELFF. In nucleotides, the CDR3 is TGTGCCTGGAGGGGGGACAGGGGAACCGGGGAGCTGTTTTTT. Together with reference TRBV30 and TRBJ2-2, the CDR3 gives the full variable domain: SQTIHQWPATLVQPVGSPLSLECTVEGTSNPNLYWYRQAAGRGLQLLFYSVGIGQISSEVPQNLSASRPQDRQFILSSKKLLLSDSGFYLCAWRGDRGTGELFFGEGSRLTVL.

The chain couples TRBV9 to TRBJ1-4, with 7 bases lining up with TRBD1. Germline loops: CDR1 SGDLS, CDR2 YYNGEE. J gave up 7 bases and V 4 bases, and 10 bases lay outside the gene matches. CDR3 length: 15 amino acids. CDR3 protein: CASSPLTGIGEKLFF. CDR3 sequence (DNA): TGTGCCAGCAGCCCTCTGACAGGGATCGGTGAAAAACTGTTTTTT.

DNA of the CDR3: TGTGCCAGTAGTATTTCAGGAATGCATGGCTACACCTTC. This translates into CASSISGMHGYTF. The chain links TRBV19 to TRBJ1-2; D gene uncertain. This CDR3 has 13 amino acids. Germline V gene sequence: CDR1 LNHDA, CDR2 SQIVND (reference sequence). The germline V and J ends were trimmed by 3 bases and 6 bases, with 11 bases remaining between them.

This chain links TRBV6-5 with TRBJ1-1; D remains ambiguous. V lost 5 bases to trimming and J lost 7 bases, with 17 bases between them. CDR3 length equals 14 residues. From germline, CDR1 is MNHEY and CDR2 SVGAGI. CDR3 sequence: CASSDPKVGGEAFF. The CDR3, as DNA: TGTGCCAGCAGTGACCCCAAGGTCGGCGGTGAAGCTTTCTTT.

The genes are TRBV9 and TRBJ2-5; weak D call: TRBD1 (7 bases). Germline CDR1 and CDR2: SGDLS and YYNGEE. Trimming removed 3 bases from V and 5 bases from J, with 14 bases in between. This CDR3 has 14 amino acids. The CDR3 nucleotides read TGTGCCAGCAGCGCGGACTCAGGGGGGGAGACCCAGTACTTC. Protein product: CASSADSGGETQYF.

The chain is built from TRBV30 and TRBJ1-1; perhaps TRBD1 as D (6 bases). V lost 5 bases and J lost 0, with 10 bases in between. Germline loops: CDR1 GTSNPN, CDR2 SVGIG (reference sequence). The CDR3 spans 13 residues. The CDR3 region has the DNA TGTGCCTGGTTAGGACAGTTGAACACTGAAGCTTTCTTT. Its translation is CAWLGQLNTEAFF.

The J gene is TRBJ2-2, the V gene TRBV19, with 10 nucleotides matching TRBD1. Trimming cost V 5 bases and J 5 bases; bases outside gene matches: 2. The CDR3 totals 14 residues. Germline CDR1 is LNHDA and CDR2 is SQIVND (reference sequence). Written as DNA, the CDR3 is TGTGCCAGTAGTCGGGACAGGGGAACCGGGGAGCTGTTTTTT. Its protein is CASSRDRGTGELFF.

The CDR3 spells CAWSVRKGTEAFF. The CDR3 nucleotides are TGTGCCTGGAGTGTACGGAAGGGGACTGAAGCTTTCTTT. The chain has TRBV30 and TRBJ1-1; D may be TRBD1 (5 bases). The V gene lost 0 bases and the J gene lost 5 bases, with 10 bases spanning the gap. CDR1 GTSNPN and CDR2 SVGIG come from the germline V gene (reference sequence). This CDR3 spans 13 amino acids.

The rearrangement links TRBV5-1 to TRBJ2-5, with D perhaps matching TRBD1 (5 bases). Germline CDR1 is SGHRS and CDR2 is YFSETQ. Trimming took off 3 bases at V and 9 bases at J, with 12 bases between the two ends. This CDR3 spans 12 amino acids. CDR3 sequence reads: CASSSRGHPQYF. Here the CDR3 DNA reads TGCGCCAGCAGCTCCCGCGGACATCCCCAGTACTTC.

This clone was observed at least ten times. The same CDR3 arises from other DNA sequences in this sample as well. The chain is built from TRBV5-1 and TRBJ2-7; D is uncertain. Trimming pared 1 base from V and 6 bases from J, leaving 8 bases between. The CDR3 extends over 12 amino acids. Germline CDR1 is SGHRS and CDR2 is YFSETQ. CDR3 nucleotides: TGCGCCAGCAGCTTGTATCCAGGCGAGCAGTACTTC. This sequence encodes CASSLYPGEQYF. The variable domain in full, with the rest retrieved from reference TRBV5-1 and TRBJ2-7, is KAGVTQTPRYLIKTRGQQVTLSCSPISGHRSVSWYQQTPGQGLQFLFEYFSETQRNKGNFPGRFSGRQFSNSRSEMNVSTLELGDSALYLCASSLYPGEQYFGPGTRLTVT.

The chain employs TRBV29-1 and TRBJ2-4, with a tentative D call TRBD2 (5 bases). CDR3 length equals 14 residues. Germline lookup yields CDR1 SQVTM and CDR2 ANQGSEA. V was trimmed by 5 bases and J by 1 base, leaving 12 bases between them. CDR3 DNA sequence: TGCAGCGTTACAGAGGGTTTCGCCAAAAACATTCAGTACTTC. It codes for CSVTEGFAKNIQYF.

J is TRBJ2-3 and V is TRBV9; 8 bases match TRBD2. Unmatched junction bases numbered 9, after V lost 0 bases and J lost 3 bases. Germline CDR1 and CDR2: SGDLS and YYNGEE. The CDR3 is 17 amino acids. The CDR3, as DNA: TGTGCCAGCAGCGTAGCCAAGGGACTAGGGAGGACAGATACGCAGTATTTT. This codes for CASSVAKGLGRTDTQYF.

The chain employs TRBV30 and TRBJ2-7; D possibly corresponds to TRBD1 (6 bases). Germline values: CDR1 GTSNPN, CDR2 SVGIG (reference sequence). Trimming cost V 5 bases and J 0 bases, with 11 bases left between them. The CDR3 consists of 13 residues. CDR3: CAWSRDISYEQYF. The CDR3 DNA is TGTGCCTGGTCCCGGGACATCTCCTACGAGCAGTACTTC.

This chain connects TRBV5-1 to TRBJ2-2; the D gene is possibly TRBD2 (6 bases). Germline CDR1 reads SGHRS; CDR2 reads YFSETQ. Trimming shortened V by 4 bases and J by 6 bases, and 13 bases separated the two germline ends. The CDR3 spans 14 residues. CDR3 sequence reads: CASSPLGRAGELFF. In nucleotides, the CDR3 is TGCGCCAGCAGCCCGCTCGGGAGAGCCGGGGAGCTGTTTTTT.

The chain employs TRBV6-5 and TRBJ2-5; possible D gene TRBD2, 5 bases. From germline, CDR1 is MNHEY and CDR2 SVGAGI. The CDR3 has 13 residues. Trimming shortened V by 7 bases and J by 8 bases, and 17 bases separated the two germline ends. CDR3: CASNGLRGATQYF. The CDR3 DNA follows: TGTGCCAGCAACGGACTCCGGGGTGCAACCCAGTACTTC.

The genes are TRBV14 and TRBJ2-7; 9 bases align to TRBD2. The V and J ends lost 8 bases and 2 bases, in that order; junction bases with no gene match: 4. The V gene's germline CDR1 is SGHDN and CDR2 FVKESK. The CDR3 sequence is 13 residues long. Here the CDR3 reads CASGLAGTYEQYF. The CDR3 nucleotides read TGTGCCAGCGGGCTAGCGGGGACCTACGAGCAGTACTTC.

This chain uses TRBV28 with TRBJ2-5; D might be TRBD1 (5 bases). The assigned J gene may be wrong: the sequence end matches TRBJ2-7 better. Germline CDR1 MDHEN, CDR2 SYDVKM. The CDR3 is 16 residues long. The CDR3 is CASSLTGATQYYEQYF. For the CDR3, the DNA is TGTGCCAGCAGTTTAACAGGCGCCACACAGTATTACGAGCAGTACTTC.

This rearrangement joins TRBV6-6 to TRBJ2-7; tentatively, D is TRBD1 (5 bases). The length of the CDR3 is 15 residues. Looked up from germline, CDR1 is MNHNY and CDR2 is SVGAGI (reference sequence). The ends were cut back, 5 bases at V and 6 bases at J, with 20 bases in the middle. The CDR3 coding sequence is TGTGCCAGCAGTCTTAAAAGGCAGGGCGACGGCGAGCAGTACTTC. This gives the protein CASSLKRQGDGEQYF.

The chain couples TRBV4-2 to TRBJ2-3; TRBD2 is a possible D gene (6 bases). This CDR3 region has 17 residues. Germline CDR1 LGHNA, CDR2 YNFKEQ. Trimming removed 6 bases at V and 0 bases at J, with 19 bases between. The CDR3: CASSPLHRGTSTDTQYF. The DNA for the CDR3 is TGTGCCAGCAGTCCCCTCCACCGCGGGACCAGCACAGATACGCAGTATTTT.

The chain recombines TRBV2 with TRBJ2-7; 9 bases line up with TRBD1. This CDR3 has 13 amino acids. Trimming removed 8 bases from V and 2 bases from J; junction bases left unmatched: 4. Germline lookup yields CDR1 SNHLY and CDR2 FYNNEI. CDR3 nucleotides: TGTGCCAGCCACCGGGACAGGGCCTACGAGCAGTACTTC. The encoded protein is CASHRDRAYEQYF.

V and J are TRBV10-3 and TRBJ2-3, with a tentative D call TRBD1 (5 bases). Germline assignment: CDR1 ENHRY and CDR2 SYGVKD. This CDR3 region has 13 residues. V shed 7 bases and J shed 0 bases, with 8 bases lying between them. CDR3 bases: TGTGCCATCAAGGGGTCCAGCACAGATACGCAGTATTTT. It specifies CAIKGSSTDTQYF.